These T cell receptor beta chains were read from a single sample in a study of PD-L1 blockade in urothelial cancer. Generated by immunoSEQ multiplex PCR, the TCRdb table keeps only in-frame clones and is missing some. The sample holds about 82,000 clones; roughly 80% are singletons and the top ten take roughly 9.5%. Sample: PBMCs, taken around atezolizumab (anti-PD-L1) treatment. The origin of the receptors is a man between 65 and 79 years old with urothelial cancer. CDR3s include the opening cysteine and the closing phenylalanine or tryptophan. A D gene is named only where the DNA matches it firmly. Clone size is not always given. Where it is, it says once, few, many or a class for expanded clones.

v_call	clone_size	j_call	d_call	cdr3_nt	cdr3_aa
TRBV13	once	TRBJ2-5	-	TGTGCCAGCAGCCCCCAGGGGCAGGGATGGGAGACCCAGTACTTC	CASSPQGQGWETQYF
TRBV27	-	TRBJ1-2	TRBD1	TGTGCCAGCAGCCGGACAGGGGTGAGTGGCTACACCTTC	CASSRTGVSGYTF
TRBV18	-	TRBJ2-5	TRBD1	TGTGCCAGCTCACCACCTCTTCAGGGACAGGGTCGGGAGACCCAGTACTTC	CASSPPLQGQGRETQYF
TRBV5-1	-	TRBJ2-3	TRBD1	TGCGCCAGCAGCCAAACAGGGGCCAGCACAGATACGCAGTATTTT	CASSQTGASTDTQYF
TRBV11-2	-	TRBJ2-7	-	TGTGCCAGCAGCTTAAAGAGAGAGGGATTGTACTTC	CASSLKREGLYF
TRBV9	-	TRBJ1-4	TRBD1	TGTGCCAGCAGCGTAGCCACAGGGGATTTCGGTGAAAAACTGTTTTTT	CASSVATGDFGEKLFF
TRBV7-3	few	TRBJ1-6	-	TGTGCCAGCCGGGGGGACGGGAATTCACCCCTCCACTTT	CASRGDGNSPLHF
TRBV29-1	many	TRBJ1-1	TRBD1	TGCAGCGTTGAGCCAGGGGGCGTCACTGAAGCTTTCTTT	CSVEPGGVTEAFF
TRBV7-2	-	TRBJ2-1	-	TGTGCCAGCAGCTTAGATTGGGTGGGAGGCTACAATGAGCAGTTCTTC	CASSLDWVGGYNEQFF
TRBV10-3	-	TRBJ2-2	TRBD1	TGTGCCATCAGGGGACAGGGATCGAACACCGGGGAGCTGTTTTTT	CAIRGQGSNTGELFF
TRBV19	-	TRBJ1-2	TRBD1	TGTGCCAGTAGGGTGGAGGGGGCGAGGGGCTACACCTTC	CASRVEGARGYTF
TRBV2	-	TRBJ2-7	TRBD2	TGTGCCAGCAGTTTGGGACTAGCGGGAGAGTACGAGCAGTACTTC	CASSLGLAGEYEQYF
TRBV7-9	-	TRBJ2-5	TRBD1	TGTGCCAGCAGCGCCTACAGGGGGCTCTCCCAAGAGACCCAGTACTTC	CASSAYRGLSQETQYF
TRBV5-1	-	TRBJ1-6	-	TGCGCCAGCAGTCTAGAGAGCTCCTATAATTCACCCCTCCACTTT	CASSLESSYNSPLHF
TRBV2	-	TRBJ1-1	-	TGTGCCAGCACCCCTGGGAGGGGGAACACTGAAGCTTTCTTT	CASTPGRGNTEAFF
TRBV19	-	TRBJ1-5	-	TGTGCCAGTAGTCCAGTTTTGGGCAATCAGCCCCAGCATTTT	CASSPVLGNQPQHF
TRBV6-5	-	TRBJ2-1	-	TGTGCCAGCAGTTACGGTAGAAACAATGAGCAGTTCTTC	CASSYGRNNEQFF
TRBV5-1	-	TRBJ2-1	-	TGCGCCAGCAGCTTGGCCTTCAATGAGCAGTTCTTC	CASSLAFNEQFF
TRBV6-4	-	TRBJ2-7	TRBD1	TGTGCCAGCAGTGACTCCCCCCGGGACAGGGGATCCCACGAGCAGTACTTC	CASSDSPRDRGSHEQYF
TRBV5-1	-	TRBJ2-2	-	TGCGCCAGCAGGCCAGGGTTAGCCACCGGGGAGCTGTTTTTT	CASRPGLATGELFF
TRBV10-1	few	TRBJ1-4	-	TGCGCCAGCAGTCCCCCCGAGGTAAGGACTAATGAAAAACTGTTTTTT	CASSPPEVRTNEKLFF
TRBV5-1	once	TRBJ1-5	TRBD1	TGCGCCAGCAGCCAACTACCCGGAGGGACAGGGGGGAATCAGCCCCAGCATTTT	CASSQLPGGTGGNQPQHF
TRBV5-4	-	TRBJ2-5	TRBD2	TGTGCCAGCAGCTTCGGGACTAGCGGGGGCAGGTGGACCCAGTACTTC	CASSFGTSGGRWTQYF
TRBV11-2	once	TRBJ2-2	TRBD2	TGTGCCAGCAGCTTGGGGACTAGCGGGGACACCGGGGAGCTGTTTTTT	CASSLGTSGDTGELFF
TRBV27	-	TRBJ2-2	TRBD2	TGTGCCAGCAGTAGGGGACTAGCTGTTCCCGGGGAGCTGTTTTTT	CASSRGLAVPGELFF
TRBV19	once	TRBJ1-1	TRBD1	TGTGCCAGTAGCAGGACAGGGAACACTGAAGCTTTCTTT	CASSRTGNTEAFF
TRBV29-1	once	TRBJ1-3	-	TGCAGCGTTGAAGGCGTGGAGGGATCTGAAAACACCATATATTTT	CSVEGVEGSENTIYF